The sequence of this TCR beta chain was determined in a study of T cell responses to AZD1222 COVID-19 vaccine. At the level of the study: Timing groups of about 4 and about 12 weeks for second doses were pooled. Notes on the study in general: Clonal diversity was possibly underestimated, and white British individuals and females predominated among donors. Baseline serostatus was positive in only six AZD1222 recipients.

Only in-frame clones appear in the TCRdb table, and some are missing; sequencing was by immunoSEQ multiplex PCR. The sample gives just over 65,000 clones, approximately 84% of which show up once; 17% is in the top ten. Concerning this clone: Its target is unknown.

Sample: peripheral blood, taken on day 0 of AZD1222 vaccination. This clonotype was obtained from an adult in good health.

CDR3 in amino acids: CASSQDSRGDYGYTF. The CDR3 DNA sequence: TGTGCCAGCAGCCAAGATAGCAGGGGGGACTATGGCTACACCTTC. V and J are TRBV4-2 and TRBJ1-2; 7 nucleotides align to TRBD1. The CDR3 is made up of 15 amino acids. V was clipped by 0 bases and J by 3 bases; unmatched bases: 4. The germline V gene has CDR1 LGHNA and CDR2 YNFKEQ.